The 13 T cell receptor beta chains presented below share a single source sample, sequenced in a study of blood T cell repertoires in COVID-19. The method was immunoSEQ multiplex PCR; TCRdb's version includes in-frame clones alone and lacks a portion of them. The repertoire holds some 160,000 clones, roughly 90% seen once, with 4.5% to 5% in the top ten. The source material was peripheral blood. The receptors come from a man aged 18 to 29 with COVID-19, enrolled during active disease.

The rearrangement uses TRBV2 and TRBJ1-2; the D gene is possibly TRBD1 (6 bases). The CDR3 totals 14 residues. Trimming left V 6 bases short and J 4 bases short, with 15 bases between. CDR1 and CDR2 (germline): SNHLY, FYNNEI. The CDR3 DNA reads TGTGCCAGCAGGGGAACCGGGACAACCTATGGCTACACCTTC. This codes for CASRGTGTTYGYTF.

The J gene is TRBJ2-3, the V gene TRBV27; TRBD2 matches at 15 bases. Trimming removed 5 bases from V and 4 bases from J; junction bases left unmatched: 16. This CDR3 has 20 amino acids. Germline loops: CDR1 MNHEY, CDR2 SMNVEV (reference sequence). The CDR3 spells CASSTTGTSGRIWSPDTQYF. For the CDR3, the DNA is TGTGCCAGCAGTACGACCGGGACTAGCGGGAGGATTTGGTCCCCAGATACGCAGTATTTT.

The rearrangement uses TRBV9 and TRBJ1-1; 9 bases map to TRBD1. This CDR3 is built from 16 residues. The junction had 7 bases not matched to a gene; V was cut back by 2 bases and J by 2 bases. Germline CDR1 and CDR2: SGDLS and YYNGEE. The CDR3 sequence: CASSVSRTGENTEAFF. The CDR3, as DNA: TGTGCCAGCAGCGTGTCGAGGACAGGGGAAAACACTGAAGCTTTCTTT.

This clone was detected only once. This rearrangement joins TRBV24-1 to TRBJ2-3; D is possibly TRBD1 (5 bases). Between the trimmed V and J ends, which lost 4 bases and 1 base, there was a span of 11 bases. Per the germline V gene, CDR1 is KGHDR and CDR2 is SFDVKD. The CDR3 is made up of 15 amino acids. In nucleotides, the CDR3 is TGTGCCACCAGTGAAAGGACAACTCGCACAGATACGCAGTATTTT. It translates to CATSERTTRTDTQYF.

The chain combines TRBV5-4 with TRBJ1-4; D perhaps matches TRBD1 (6 bases). This CDR3 comprises 16 residues. V lost 0 bases and J lost 10, with 19 bases in between. Germline CDR1 SGHNT, CDR2 YYREEE (reference sequence). The CDR3 is CASSLGPSGGRGKLFF. In nucleotides, the CDR3 is TGTGCCAGCAGCTTGGGCCCTAGCGGGGGCAGGGGAAAACTGTTTTTT. Full variable domain (rest looked up from reference TRBV5-4 and TRBJ1-4): ETGVTQSPTHLIKTRGQQVTLRCSSQSGHNTVSWYQQALGQGPQFIFQYYREEENGRGNFPPRFSGLQFPNYSSELNVNALELDDSALYLCASSLGPSGGRGKLFFGSGTQLSVL.

The rearrangement uses TRBV7-2 and TRBJ2-2, with TRBD2 as a possible D gene (5 bases). CDR3 length: 16 amino acids. Germline loops: CDR1 SGHTA, CDR2 FQGNSA. Trimming cost V 4 bases and J 5 bases, with 17 bases left between them. The CDR3 DNA is TGTGCCAGCAGCTCTGCCGGACCCTGGAGGACCGGGGAGCTGTTTTTT. This translates into CASSSAGPWRTGELFF. Complete variable domain (other parts from reference TRBV7-2 and TRBJ2-2): GAGVSQSPSNKVTEKGKDVELRCDPISGHTALYWYRQSLGQGLEFLIYFQGNSAPDKSGLPSDRFSAERTGGSVSTLTIQRTQQEDSAVYLCASSSAGPWRTGELFFGEGSRLTVL.

In its sample, this clone was seen once. The chain carries TRBV9 and TRBJ2-1, with D possibly matching TRBD2 (6 bases). This CDR3 comprises 13 residues. Germline CDR1 reads SGDLS; CDR2 reads YYNGEE. V was trimmed by 3 bases and J by 6 bases, leaving 10 bases between them. The CDR3 DNA reads as TGTGCCAGCAGCGGCCGGAGGGGCAATGAGCAGTTCTTC. Protein sequence: CASSGRRGNEQFF.

This chain links TRBV7-2 with TRBJ1-6, with 8 bases identical to TRBD1. Germline trimming cut 5 bases from V and 10 bases from J; bases unmatched to any gene: 7. This CDR3 is 14 amino acids long. The germline V gene encodes CDR1 SGHTA and CDR2 FQGNSA. The CDR3: CASSPRTGSSPLHF. The CDR3 DNA sequence: TGTGCCAGCAGCCCGCGGACAGGGAGCTCACCCCTCCACTTT. Supplemented by reference TRBV7-2 and TRBJ1-6, the full variable domain reads GAGVSQSPSNKVTEKGKDVELRCDPISGHTALYWYRQSLGQGLEFLIYFQGNSAPDKSGLPSDRFSAERTGGSVSTLTIQRTQQEDSAVYLCASSPRTGSSPLHFGNGTRLTVT.

This clone was counted once. This chain connects TRBV24-1 to TRBJ2-1; D perhaps matches TRBD1 (6 bases). The V end lost 3 bases, the J end lost 0 bases, and 11 bases lay between the germline ends. Germline V gene data show CDR1 as KGHDR and CDR2 as SFDVKD. The CDR3 is made up of 16 amino acids. The DNA of the CDR3 is TGTGCCACCAGTGATACGAAGGGGGACTCCTACAATGAGCAGTTCTTC. Its protein product is CATSDTKGDSYNEQFF.

This chain connects TRBV19 to TRBJ2-1; D remains unclear. Germline V lookup: CDR1 LNHDA, CDR2 SQIVND (reference sequence). Between the trimmed V and J ends, which lost 0 bases and 3 bases, there was a span of 6 bases. The length of the CDR3 is 14 residues. CDR3 amino acids: CASSIEEFYNEQFF. CDR3 sequence (DNA): TGTGCCAGTAGTATAGAAGAGTTCTACAATGAGCAGTTCTTC.

The genes are TRBV5-1 and TRBJ1-3; the D gene is possibly TRBD1 (6 bases). The V and J ends lost 4 bases and 0 bases respectively, with 8 bases between them. CDR1 and CDR2 from the germline V gene are SGHRS and YFSETQ. The CDR3 length is 14 residues. In DNA, the CDR3 is TGCGCCAGCAGCATCAGGGGCTCTGGAAACACCATATATTTT. It yields the protein CASSIRGSGNTIYF.

This chain links TRBV11-3 with TRBJ2-2; 7 bases line up with TRBD1. The CDR3 is 16 amino acids. CDR1 and CDR2 (germline): SGHNT, YENEEA. Germline trimming cut 1 base from V and 2 bases from J; bases unmatched to any gene: 4. The CDR3 reads CASSLGQGDNTGELFF. CDR3 coding DNA: TGTGCCAGCAGCTTAGGACAGGGAGACAACACCGGGGAGCTGTTTTTT.

The V and J genes are TRBV28 and TRBJ2-1; 9 bases are shared with TRBD1. J gave up 4 bases and V 6 bases, and 4 bases lay outside the gene matches. CDR1 and CDR2 from the germline V gene are MDHEN and SYDVKM. CDR3 length: 14 residues. The CDR3 region has the DNA TGTGCCAGCAGCGAGACAGGGGGGTACAATGAGCAGTTCTTC. It specifies CASSETGGYNEQFF.